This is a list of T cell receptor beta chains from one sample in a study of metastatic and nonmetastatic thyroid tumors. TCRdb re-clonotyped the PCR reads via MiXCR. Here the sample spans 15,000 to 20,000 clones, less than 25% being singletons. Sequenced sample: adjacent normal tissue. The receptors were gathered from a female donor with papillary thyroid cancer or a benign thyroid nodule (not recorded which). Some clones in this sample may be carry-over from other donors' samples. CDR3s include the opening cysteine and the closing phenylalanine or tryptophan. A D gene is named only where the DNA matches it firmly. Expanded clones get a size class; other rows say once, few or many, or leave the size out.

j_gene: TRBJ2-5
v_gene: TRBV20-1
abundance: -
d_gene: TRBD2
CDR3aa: CSASRTSGRSWKGTQYF
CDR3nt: TGCAGTGCTAGCCGGACTAGCGGGAGAAGTTGGAAAGGGACCCAGTACTTC

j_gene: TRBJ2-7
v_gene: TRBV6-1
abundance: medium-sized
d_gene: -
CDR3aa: CASSRDPTREQYF
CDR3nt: TGTGCCAGCAGCAGGGACCCAACGCGGGAGCAGTACTTC

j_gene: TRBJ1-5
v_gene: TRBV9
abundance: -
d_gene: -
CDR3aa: CASSVRGDSNQPQHF
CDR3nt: TGTGCCAGCAGCGTACGCGGGGATAGCAATCAGCCCCAGCATTTT

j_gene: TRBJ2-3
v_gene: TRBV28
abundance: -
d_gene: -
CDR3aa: CASRPGPLTYTQYF
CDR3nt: TGTGCCAGTAGACCGGGACCCCTAACATATACGCAGTATTTT

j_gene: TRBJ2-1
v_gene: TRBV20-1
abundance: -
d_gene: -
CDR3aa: CSAPNRGSNEQFF
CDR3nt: TGCAGTGCTCCCAACCGGGGATCCAATGAGCAGTTCTTC

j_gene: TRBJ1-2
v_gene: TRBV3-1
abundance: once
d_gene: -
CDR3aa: CASSQANEDYGYTF
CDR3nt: TGTGCCAGCAGCCAAGCAAATGAAGACTATGGCTACACCTTC

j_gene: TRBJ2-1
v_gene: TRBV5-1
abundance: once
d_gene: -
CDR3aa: CASSLGISIGGNEQFF
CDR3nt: TGCGCCAGCAGCTTGGGCATATCTATAGGGGGGAATGAGCAGTTCTTC

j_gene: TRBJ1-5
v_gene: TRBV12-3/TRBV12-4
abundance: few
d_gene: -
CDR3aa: CACSPTWDNQPQHF
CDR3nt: TGTGCCTGCAGTCCCACATGGGACAATCAGCCCCAGCATTTT

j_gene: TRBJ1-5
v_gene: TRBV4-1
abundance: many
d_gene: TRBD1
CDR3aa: CASSQGTGMLQPQHF
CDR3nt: TGCGCCAGCAGCCAAGGGACAGGGATGCTTCAGCCCCAGCATTTT

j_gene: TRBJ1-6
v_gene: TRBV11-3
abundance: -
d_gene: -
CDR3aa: CAISLGLGVTLHF
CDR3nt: TGTGCCATCAGCTTGGGACTGGGCGTAACCCTCCACTTT

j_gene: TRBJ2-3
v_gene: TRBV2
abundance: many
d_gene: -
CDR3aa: CASSGDTTDTQYF
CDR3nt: TGTGCCAGCTCAGGGGATACCACAGATACGCAGTATTTT

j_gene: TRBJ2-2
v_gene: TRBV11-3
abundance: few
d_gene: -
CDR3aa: CASSLYPLARPRELFF
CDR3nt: TGTGCCAGCAGCTTGTATCCGCTAGCGCGACCGCGGGAGCTGTTTTTT

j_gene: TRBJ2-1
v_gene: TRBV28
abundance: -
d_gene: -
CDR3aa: CASRVMYNEQFF
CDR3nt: TGTGCCAGTCGAGTCATGTACAATGAGCAGTTCTTC

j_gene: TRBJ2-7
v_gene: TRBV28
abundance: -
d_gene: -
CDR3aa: CASSSVRLAGGLSEQYF
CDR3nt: TGTGCCAGCAGCTCCGTCAGGTTAGCCGGAGGGCTCAGCGAACAGTACTTC

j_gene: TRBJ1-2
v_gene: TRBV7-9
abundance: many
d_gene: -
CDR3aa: CASSVQTDYGYTF
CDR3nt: TGTGCCAGCAGCGTACAGACCGACTATGGCTACACCTTC

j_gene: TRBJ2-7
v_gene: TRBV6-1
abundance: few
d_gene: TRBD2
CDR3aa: CASSQTGLAGNEQYF
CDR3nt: TGTGCCAGCAGTCAAACGGGACTAGCGGGAAACGAGCAGTACTTC

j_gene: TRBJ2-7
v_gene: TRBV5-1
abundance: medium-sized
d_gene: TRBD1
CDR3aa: CASSPGTGIGEQYF
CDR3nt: TGCGCCAGCAGCCCCGGGACAGGGATTGGCGAGCAGTACTTC